What follows is one T cell receptor (beta chain) and its context. As yet, its antigen is unknown. Carried by the TCR beta cDNA libraries were unique molecular identifiers. Each CDR3 protein gets one entry after TCRdb re-called the PCR reads with MiXCR. The sample lists some 800,000 distinct CDR3 sequences, roughly 46% occurring once. This sample was included in a study of post-analysis software for immune sequencing data. V trimming: 8 bases; J trimming: 2 bases; junction bases outside the gene matches: 16. The CDR3 has 17 amino acids. The germline V gene encodes CDR1 MNHNY and CDR2 SVGAGI (reference sequence). Findings and caveats of the study: With TRBV5-6, TRBV5-1 and TRBV20-1 included, about five TRBV segments were more frequent in patients than in controls.

The sequencing sample was made of blood. The sequence came from a girl aged 5 to 17 with multiple sclerosis. The gene calls are TRBV6-6 and TRBJ2-7, with 9 bases that match TRBD2. The CDR3 nucleotides are TGTGCCAGCCAGGGGCTAGCGGGGAGTCGGGCAACCTACGAGCAGTACTTC. Protein sequence: CASQGLAGSRATYEQYF.